Listed below are T cell receptor beta chains from one sample, sequenced in a study of T cells and Merkel cell carcinoma outcomes. Profiling relied on immunoSEQ multiplex PCR, and the TCRdb table lists in-frame clones only, not all of them. The sample yields approximately 15,000 clones, around 87% seen once. Source material: tumor tissue from Merkel cell carcinoma. The origin of the receptors is a human donor with Merkel cell carcinoma. The CDR3 runs from the conserved cysteine through the conserved F or W. Fields, in order: J gene, V gene, clone size, D gene, CDR3 DNA, CDR3 protein. The D gene is left open where the match is weak. The size of a clone is reported for some rows only, either as once, few or many, or as a class for expanded clones.

>TRBJ1-2|TRBV7-9|.|.
TGTGCCAGCAGCTTATTGGGGCAGGGACCTGGCTACACCTTC
CASSLLGQGPGYTF
>TRBJ2-7|TRBV29-1|.|.
TGCAGCGTTGATTTAGAGGGCGGTGGGTACGAGCAGTACTTC
CSVDLEGGGYEQYF
>TRBJ2-7|TRBV9|once|.
TGTGCCAGCAGCAAGGACGGACTGGAGCAGTACTTC
CASSKDGLEQYF
>TRBJ1-1|TRBV2|.|.
TGTGCCAGCAGTGCCGACAATATGAACACTGAAGCTTTCTTT
CASSADNMNTEAFF
>TRBJ1-5|TRBV4-2|.|.
TGTGCCAGCAGCCAAGATCTGCGAGGCAATCAGCCCCAGCATTTT
CASSQDLRGNQPQHF
>TRBJ2-3|TRBV9|.|.
TGTGCCAGCAGCGCTACTCCAGGGGGGACAGATACGCAGTATTTT
CASSATPGGTDTQYF
>TRBJ2-5|TRBV18|.|TRBD2
TGTGCCAGCTCTCCGGGGGGCCAAGAGACCCAGTACTTC
CASSPGGQETQYF
>TRBJ1-2|TRBV5-1|.|.
TGCGCCAGCAGCTTGGGGGGACGCCCGGCTGATGGCTACACCTTC
CASSLGGRPADGYTF
>TRBJ1-1|TRBV25-1|.|.
TGTGCCAGCACAGGGCTGGGGAACACTGAAGCTTTCTTT
CASTGLGNTEAFF
>TRBJ2-1|TRBV5-1|.|.
TGCGCCAGCAGCTTGGGGACTCCCGCCCATGAGCAGTTCTTC
CASSLGTPAHEQFF
>TRBJ2-3|TRBV19|.|.
TGTGCCAGTAGTCATGGGACGTCCAGGTGGACGCAGTATTTT
CASSHGTSRWTQYF
>TRBJ1-2|TRBV25-1|.|.
TGTGCCAGCAGTGAATTAAACAAGGCTAACTATGGCTACACCTTC
CASSELNKANYGYTF
>TRBJ2-7|TRBV7-2|.|.
TGTGCCAGCAGCTTGGGGGCCTACGAGCAGTACTTC
CASSLGAYEQYF
>TRBJ1-1|TRBV11-1|.|.
TGTGCCAGCATTGGGCAGGGAGATATCACTGAAGCTTTCTTT
CASIGQGDITEAFF
>TRBJ2-5|TRBV10-3|.|TRBD2
TGTGCCATCAGGGCGGGAGACGTGGAGACCCAGTACTTC
CAIRAGDVETQYF
>TRBJ1-1|TRBV27|.|.
TGTGCCAGCAGGACAGGATACACTGAAGCTTTCTTT
CASRTGYTEAFF